This is a list of T cell receptor beta chains from one sample in a study of CD8 T cells in Susac syndrome. TCRdb re-derived calls from the immunoSEQ multiplex PCR reads in MiXCR, one entry per CDR3 protein. The sample records some 200,000 distinct CDR3 sequences, nearly 97% being singletons. The sample comprised CD4+ T cells from PBMCs. These receptor sequences come from a human donor with multiple sclerosis. Both conserved end residues are part of each CDR3.

TRBJ2-1 | TRBV5-1 | CASSLVAGLGNEQFF
TRBJ1-1 | TRBV29-1 | CSVGRGVLNTEAFF
TRBJ2-1 | TRBV6-2/TRBV6-3 | CASSYLVGANEQFF
TRBJ2-1 | TRBV5-1 | CASSSGTSGRAVYNEQFF
TRBJ2-5 | TRBV9 | CASSVGSSGGAPETQYF
TRBJ1-2 | TRBV25-1 | CASSGGTGRDTF
TRBJ1-1 | TRBV18 | CASSPTMNTEAFF
TRBJ1-1 | TRBV20-1 | CSAPRTANTEAFF
TRBJ2-5 | TRBV27 | CASSLFQETQYF
TRBJ2-7 | TRBV7-9 | CASSPSGSFGEQYF
TRBJ2-2 | TRBV11-2 | CASSFGAAGELFF
TRBJ1-1 | TRBV19 | CASSLRLNTEAFF
TRBJ1-2 | TRBV20-1 | CSARKGVYGYTF
TRBJ1-3 | TRBV25-1 | CASSLQGTGNTIYF
TRBJ1-1 | TRBV20-1 | CSARPNYRANTEAFF